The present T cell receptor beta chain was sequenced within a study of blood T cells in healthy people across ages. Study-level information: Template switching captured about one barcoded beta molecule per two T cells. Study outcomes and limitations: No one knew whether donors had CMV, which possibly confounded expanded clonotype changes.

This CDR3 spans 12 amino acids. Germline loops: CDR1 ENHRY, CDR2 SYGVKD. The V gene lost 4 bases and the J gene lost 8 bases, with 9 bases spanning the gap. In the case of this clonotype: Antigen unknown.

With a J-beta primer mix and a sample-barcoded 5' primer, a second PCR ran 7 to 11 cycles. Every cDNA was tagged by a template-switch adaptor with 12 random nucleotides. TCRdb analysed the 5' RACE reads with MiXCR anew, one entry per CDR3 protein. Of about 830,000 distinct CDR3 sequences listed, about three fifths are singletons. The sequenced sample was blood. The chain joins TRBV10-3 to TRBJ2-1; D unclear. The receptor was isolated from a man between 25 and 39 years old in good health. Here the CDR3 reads CAISVSGYEQFF. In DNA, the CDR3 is TGTGCCATCAGTGTATCTGGCTATGAGCAGTTCTTC.